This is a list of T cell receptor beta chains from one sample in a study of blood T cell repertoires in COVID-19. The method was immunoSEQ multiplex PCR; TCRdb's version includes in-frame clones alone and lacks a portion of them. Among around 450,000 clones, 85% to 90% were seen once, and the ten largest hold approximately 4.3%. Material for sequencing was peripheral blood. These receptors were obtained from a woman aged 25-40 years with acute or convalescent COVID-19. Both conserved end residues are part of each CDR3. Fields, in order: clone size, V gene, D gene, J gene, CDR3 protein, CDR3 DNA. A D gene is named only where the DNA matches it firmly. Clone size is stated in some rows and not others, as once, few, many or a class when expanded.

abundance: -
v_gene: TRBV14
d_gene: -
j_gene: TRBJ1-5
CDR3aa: CASSRNPQGRGNQPQHF
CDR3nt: TGTGCCAGCAGCCGCAATCCACAGGGTCGGGGCAATCAGCCCCAGCATTTT

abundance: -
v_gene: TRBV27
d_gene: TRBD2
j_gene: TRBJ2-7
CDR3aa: CASSSYTGTSGYEQYF
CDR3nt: TGTGCCAGCAGTTCCTATACCGGGACTAGCGGCTACGAGCAGTACTTC

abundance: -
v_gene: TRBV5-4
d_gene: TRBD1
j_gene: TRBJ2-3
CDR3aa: CASSLRVGGGSTDTQYF
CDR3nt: TGTGCCAGCAGCTTGCGCGTAGGGGGCGGGAGCACAGATACGCAGTATTTT

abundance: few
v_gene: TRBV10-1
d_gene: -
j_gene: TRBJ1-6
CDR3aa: CASSEYRDSPLHF
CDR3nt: TGCGCCAGCAGTGAATACAGGGACTCACCCCTCCACTTT

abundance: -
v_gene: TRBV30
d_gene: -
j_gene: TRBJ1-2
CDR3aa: CAWRFTPGGYTF
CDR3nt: TGTGCCTGGAGATTCACACCGGGGGGCTACACCTTC

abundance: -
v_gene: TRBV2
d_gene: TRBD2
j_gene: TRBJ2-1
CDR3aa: CASSALAGGPHEQFF
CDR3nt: TGTGCCAGCAGTGCCCTAGCGGGGGGGCCCCATGAGCAGTTCTTC

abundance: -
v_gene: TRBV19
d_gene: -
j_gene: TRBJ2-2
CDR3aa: CASSSQGPGELFF
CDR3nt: TGTGCCAGTAGCTCACAGGGTCCCGGGGAGCTGTTTTTT

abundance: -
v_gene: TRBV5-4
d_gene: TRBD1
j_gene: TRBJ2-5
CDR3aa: CASSVQGAETQYF
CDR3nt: TGTGCCAGCAGCGTACAGGGGGCGGAGACCCAGTACTTC

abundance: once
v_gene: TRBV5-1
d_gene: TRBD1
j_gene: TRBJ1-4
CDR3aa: CASRTGGASFEKLFF
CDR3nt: TGCGCCAGCAGGACAGGGGGCGCGTCGTTTGAAAAACTGTTTTTT

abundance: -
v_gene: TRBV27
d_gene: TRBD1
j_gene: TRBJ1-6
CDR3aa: CASSSLHSGQGAGSPLHF
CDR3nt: TGTGCCAGCAGTTCCCTTCATTCCGGACAGGGGGCGGGTTCACCCCTCCACTTT

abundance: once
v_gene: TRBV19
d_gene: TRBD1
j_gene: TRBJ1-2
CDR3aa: CASSIDLAGGGYTF
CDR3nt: TGTGCCAGTAGTATTGATTTGGCAGGGGGGGGCTACACCTTC

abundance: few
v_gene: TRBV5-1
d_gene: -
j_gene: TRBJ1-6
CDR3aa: CASSASGRINSPLHF
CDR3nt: TGCGCCAGCAGCGCTAGTGGTCGTATTAATTCACCCCTCCACTTT

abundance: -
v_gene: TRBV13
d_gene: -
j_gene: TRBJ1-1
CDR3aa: CASSLGARDTEAFF
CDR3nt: TGTGCCAGCAGCTTAGGCGCTCGGGACACTGAAGCTTTCTTT

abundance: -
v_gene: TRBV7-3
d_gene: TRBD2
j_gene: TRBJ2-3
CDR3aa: CASSLGGGGAGDTQYF
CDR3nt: TGTGCCAGCAGCTTAGGAGGCGGGGGGGCCGGAGATACGCAGTATTTT

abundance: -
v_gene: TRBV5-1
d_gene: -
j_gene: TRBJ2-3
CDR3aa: CASSLRLRTSTDTQYF
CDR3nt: TGCGCCAGCAGCCTACGACTACGCACTAGCACAGATACGCAGTATTTT

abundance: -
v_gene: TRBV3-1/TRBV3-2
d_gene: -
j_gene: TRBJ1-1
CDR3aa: CASSPIPGEAFF
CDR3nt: TGTGCCAGCAGCCCAATACCGGGGGAAGCTTTCTTT

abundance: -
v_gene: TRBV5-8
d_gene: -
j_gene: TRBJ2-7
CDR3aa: CASSLVGRSSYEQYF
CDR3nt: TGTGCCAGCAGCTTGGTTGGAAGGAGCTCCTACGAGCAGTACTTC

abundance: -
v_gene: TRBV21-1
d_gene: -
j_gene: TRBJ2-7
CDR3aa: CASSIGQGSYEQYF
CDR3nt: TGTGCCAGCAGCATAGGACAGGGATCCTACGAGCAGTACTTC

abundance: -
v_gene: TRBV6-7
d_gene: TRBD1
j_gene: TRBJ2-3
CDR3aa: CALPGQGKCTTDTQYF
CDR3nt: TGTGCTCTACCGGGACAGGGGAAATGTACAACAGATACGCAGTATTTT

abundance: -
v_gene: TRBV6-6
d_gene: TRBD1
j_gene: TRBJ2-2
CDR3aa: CASSYLQGAGELFF
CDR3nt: TGTGCCAGCAGTTACTTACAGGGGGCCGGGGAGCTGTTTTTT

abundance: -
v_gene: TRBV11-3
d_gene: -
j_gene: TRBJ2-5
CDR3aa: CASSPGGRQETQYF
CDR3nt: TGTGCCAGCAGCCCCGGGGGGCGACAAGAGACCCAGTACTTC

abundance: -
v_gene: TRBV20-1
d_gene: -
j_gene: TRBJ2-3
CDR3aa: CSAGTTDTQYF
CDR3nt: TGCAGTGCGGGCACCACAGATACGCAGTATTTT

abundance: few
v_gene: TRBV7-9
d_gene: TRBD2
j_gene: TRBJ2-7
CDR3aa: CASSSRDYNEQYF
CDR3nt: TGTGCCAGCAGCAGTAGGGACTACAACGAGCAGTACTTC

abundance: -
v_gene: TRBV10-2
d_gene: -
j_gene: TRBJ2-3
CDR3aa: CASSVVTGLGTDTQYF
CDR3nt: TGCGCCAGCAGTGTTGTGACAGGTCTAGGCACAGATACGCAGTATTTT

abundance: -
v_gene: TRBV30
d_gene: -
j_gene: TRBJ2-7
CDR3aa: CAWSPGGSEQYF
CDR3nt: TGTGCCTGGAGCCCAGGGGGGAGCGAGCAGTACTTC

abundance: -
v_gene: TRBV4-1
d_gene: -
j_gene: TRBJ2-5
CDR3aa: CASSQRAVEGTQYF
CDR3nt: TGCGCCAGCAGCCAAAGGGCGGTAGAGGGGACCCAGTACTTC

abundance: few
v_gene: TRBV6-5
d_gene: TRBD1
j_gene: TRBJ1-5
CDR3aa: CASSLEGAQPQHF
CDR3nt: TGTGCCAGTTCCCTCGAGGGGGCTCAGCCCCAGCATTTT

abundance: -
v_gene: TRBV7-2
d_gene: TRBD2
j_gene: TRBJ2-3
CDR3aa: CASNPLGLAGGPPDTQYF
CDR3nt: TGTGCCAGCAACCCTCTCGGACTAGCGGGGGGGCCCCCAGATACGCAGTATTTT

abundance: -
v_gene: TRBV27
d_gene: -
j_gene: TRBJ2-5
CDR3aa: CASSLSFRLQETQYF
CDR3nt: TGTGCCAGCAGTTTATCGTTCAGGCTTCAAGAGACCCAGTACTTC

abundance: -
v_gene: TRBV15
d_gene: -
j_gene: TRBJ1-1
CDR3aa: CATSRGGDTMRAFF
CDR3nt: TGTGCCACCAGCAGAGGTGGGGACACCATGCGGGCTTTCTTT

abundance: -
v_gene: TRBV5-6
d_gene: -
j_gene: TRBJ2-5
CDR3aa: CASSFVGGIQETQYF
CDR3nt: TGTGCCAGCAGCTTTGTCGGGGGAATCCAAGAGACCCAGTACTTC

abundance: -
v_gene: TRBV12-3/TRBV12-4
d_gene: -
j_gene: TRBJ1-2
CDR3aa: CASSAARYGYTF
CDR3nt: TGTGCCAGCAGTGCCGCCCGGTATGGCTACACCTTC

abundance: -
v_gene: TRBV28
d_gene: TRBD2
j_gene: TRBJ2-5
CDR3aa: CASSPAKGGGPETQYF
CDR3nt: TGTGCCAGCAGTCCCGCGAAAGGCGGGGGTCCGGAGACCCAGTACTTC

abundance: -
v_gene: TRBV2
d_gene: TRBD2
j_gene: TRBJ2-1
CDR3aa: CASSVGSGDYNEQFF
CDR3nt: TGTGCCAGCAGTGTGGGTAGCGGGGATTACAATGAGCAGTTCTTC

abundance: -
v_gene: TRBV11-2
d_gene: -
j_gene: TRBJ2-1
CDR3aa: CASSLVEGYNEQFF
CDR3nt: TGTGCCAGCAGCTTAGTAGAGGGTTACAATGAGCAGTTCTTC

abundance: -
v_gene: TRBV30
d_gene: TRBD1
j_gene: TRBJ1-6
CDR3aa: CAWCTGDNSPLHF
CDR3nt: TGTGCCTGGTGCACAGGGGATAATTCACCCCTCCACTTT

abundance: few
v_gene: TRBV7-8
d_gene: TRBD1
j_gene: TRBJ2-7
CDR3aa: CASSKSGTGNSYEQYF
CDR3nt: TGTGCCAGCAGCAAATCCGGGACAGGGAACTCCTACGAGCAGTACTTC

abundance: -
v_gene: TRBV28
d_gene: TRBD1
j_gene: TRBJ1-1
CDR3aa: CASSLQGQGAFF
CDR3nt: TGTGCCAGCAGTTTGCAGGGACAGGGGGCTTTCTTT

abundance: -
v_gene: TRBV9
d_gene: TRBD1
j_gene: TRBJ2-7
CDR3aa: CASSVTRGRDRVIDEQYF
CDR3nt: TGTGCCAGCAGCGTCACTAGGGGTCGGGACAGGGTTATCGACGAGCAGTACTTC

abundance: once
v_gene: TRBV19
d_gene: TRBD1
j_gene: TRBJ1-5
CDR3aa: CASSYRGFGQVSNQPQHF
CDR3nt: TGTGCCAGTTCCTACAGGGGCTTCGGACAGGTTAGCAATCAGCCCCAGCATTTT

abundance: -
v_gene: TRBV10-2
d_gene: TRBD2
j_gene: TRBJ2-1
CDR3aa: CASSEGSGGAEQFF
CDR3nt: TGCGCCAGCAGTGAGGGTAGCGGGGGGGCTGAGCAGTTCTTC

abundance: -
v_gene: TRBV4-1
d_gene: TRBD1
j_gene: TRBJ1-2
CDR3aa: CASSQGTGNYGYTF
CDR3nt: TGCGCCAGCAGCCAAGGGACAGGGAACTATGGCTACACCTTC

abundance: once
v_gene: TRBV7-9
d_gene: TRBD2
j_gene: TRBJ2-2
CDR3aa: CASRRGSNTGELFF
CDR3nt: TGTGCCAGCAGGCGGGGGTCGAACACCGGGGAGCTGTTTTTT

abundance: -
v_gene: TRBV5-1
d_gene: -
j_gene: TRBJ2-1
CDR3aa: CASSIARPAYNEQFF
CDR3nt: TGCGCCAGCAGTATCGCTAGACCCGCCTACAATGAGCAGTTCTTC

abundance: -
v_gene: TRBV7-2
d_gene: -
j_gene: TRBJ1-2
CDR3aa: CASSLTANYGYTF
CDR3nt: TGTGCCAGCAGTCTTACAGCTAACTATGGCTACACCTTC

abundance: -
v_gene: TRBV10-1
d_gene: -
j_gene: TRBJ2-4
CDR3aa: CASNGPGNF
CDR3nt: TGCGCCAGCAATGGGCCCGGGAACTTC

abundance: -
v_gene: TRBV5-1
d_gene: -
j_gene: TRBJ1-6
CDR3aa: CASGDNRNSPLHF
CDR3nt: TGCGCCAGCGGGGACAACAGGAATTCACCCCTCCACTTT